Below, one T cell receptor beta chain is given with its context. What it recognizes is unknown. In germline, CDR1 is GTSNPN, CDR2 SVGIG (reference sequence). CDR3 length equals 12 residues. V shed 2 bases and J shed 6 bases, with 7 bases lying between them. Primed by a sample-barcoded 5' primer and a J-beta primer mix, a second PCR proceeded for 7 to 11 cycles. A template-switch adaptor that had 12 random nucleotides put a tag on each cDNA molecule. TCRdb re-called the 5' RACE reads with MiXCR, one entry per CDR3 protein. This table has some 1.6 million distinct CDR3 sequences, almost 35% appearing once. The data were obtained in a study of blood T cells in healthy people across ages. The study's findings and limits: Without sorted subsets, naive and antigen-experienced compartments could not be conclusively compared. There were more naive CD4+ cells and higher diversity in long-lived donors than in aged donors. Calculation of diversity from one million T cells yielded estimates considered to be underestimates.

This TCR derives from a young woman in good health. The sequenced material came from blood. The chain couples TRBV30 to TRBJ2-2; TRBD2 is a possible D gene (5 bases). This chain's CDR3 is CAWSIGAGELFF. As DNA, the CDR3 is TGTGCCTGGAGTATCGGGGCCGGGGAGCTGTTTTTT.